The 31 T cell receptor beta chains reported below all come from one sample, sequenced in a study of OX40 agonist ivuxolimab in advanced cancers. Method: immunoSEQ multiplex PCR; TCRdb's copy keeps in-frame clones and lacks some. The sample shows about 80,000 clones, more than 75% of them seen only once. The sequences come from CD4+ or CD8+ T cells sorted from blood, collected in a trial of the OX40 agonist ivuxolimab. These receptors originate from an adult with an advanced solid tumor such as melanoma, head and neck, liver or kidney cancer.

This chain links TRBV5-1 with TRBJ2-3, with 7 bases lining up with TRBD1. V shed 1 base and J 4 bases; nucleotides not matched to a gene: 12. The CDR3 length is 17 residues. Germline-derived CDR1 and CDR2 are SGHRS and YFSETQ. The DNA of the CDR3 is TGCGCCAGCAGCTTGAAGGGGACAGCGAATCGCCCAGATACGCAGTATTTT. Residues: CASSLKGTANRPDTQYF.

V and J are TRBV5-1 and TRBJ1-5; no clear D gene. This CDR3 has 15 amino acids. V was clipped by 4 bases and J by 1 base, with 12 bases between them. In germline, CDR1 is SGHRS, CDR2 YFSETQ. The chain's CDR3 is CASSPDGRSNQPQHF. CDR3 nucleotide sequence: TGCGCCAGCAGCCCCGATGGACGAAGCAATCAGCCCCAGCATTTT.

This clone was seen only once. The V and J genes are TRBV7-2 and TRBJ2-7, with TRBD2 matching 8 bases. CDR3 length: 17 residues. V lost 3 bases to trimming and J lost 2 bases; unmatched junction nucleotides: 12. CDR1 SGHTA and CDR2 FQGNSA come from the germline V gene. In DNA, the CDR3 is TGTGCCAGCAGCTTCCCGGGTTTTAGGACTAGCACCTACGAGCAGTACTTC. Protein product: CASSFPGFRTSTYEQYF.

A note on this clone: The junction departs from germline at one end; a sequencing error may be responsible. Additional DNA sequences in this sample encode the identical CDR3. V usage is TRBV28 and J usage is TRBJ1-2; TRBD1 is a possible D gene (5 bases). CDR1 is MDHEN, CDR2 SYDVKM, per germline. CDR3 size: 14 residues. CDR3 loop: CASSLVAGNYGYTF. The CDR3 DNA is TGTGCTAGCAGTTTAGTCGCAGGGAACTATGGCTACACCTTC.

The chain has TRBV11-2 and TRBJ1-2; possibly TRBD1 for D (6 bases). This CDR3 has 13 residues. Per the germline V gene, CDR1 is SGHAT and CDR2 is FQNNGV. Trimming stripped 5 bases from V and 6 bases from J, with 13 bases between. CDR3 DNA: TGTGCCAGCAGCGACGTGAGGGGGGATGGCTACACCTTC. As protein: CASSDVRGDGYTF.

For this clone: A clone one base away is much larger, so this may be a read error. CDR3 DNA sequence: TGTGCCAGCATCCGGACAGCAGGCACTGAAGCTTTCTTT. This encodes CASIRTAGTEAFF. The genes are TRBV2 and TRBJ1-1; possible D gene TRBD1, 6 bases. V lost 7 bases to trimming and J lost 4 bases, with 13 bases between them. Germline V gene sequence: CDR1 SNHLY, CDR2 FYNNEI. This CDR3 spans 13 amino acids.

The chain recombines TRBV2 with TRBJ2-7, with 8 bases aligning to TRBD1. The V gene's germline CDR1 is SNHLY and CDR2 FYNNEI. The CDR3 runs 14 residues. V shed 7 bases and J 3 bases; nucleotides not matched to a gene: 8. The CDR3 loop is CASTLQGANYEQYF. For the CDR3, the DNA is TGTGCCAGCACCCTTCAGGGGGCGAACTACGAGCAGTACTTC.

This chain connects TRBV18 to TRBJ1-1; 11 bases map to TRBD1. V gave up 0 bases and J gave up 5 bases; unmatched junction bases: 2. CDR3 length equals 15 residues. Germline V gives CDR1 KGHSH, CDR2 LQKENI. CDR3 sequence (DNA): TGTGCCAGCTCACCACCGGACAGGGGGCGGACTGAAGCTTTCTTT. Its translation: CASSPPDRGRTEAFF.

The chain links TRBV28 to TRBJ1-5; perhaps TRBD1 as D (5 bases). The V gene lost 2 bases and the J gene lost 5 bases, with 25 bases spanning the gap. The V gene's germline CDR1 is MDHEN and CDR2 SYDVKM. The CDR3 sequence is 19 residues long. CDR3 in DNA: TGTGCCAGCAGTTTAAGACAGCTTCCAAGGATTAAAGTATATCAGCCCCAGCATTTT. Translated, it gives CASSLRQLPRIKVYQPQHF.

The CDR3: CASSGGQGSREKLFF. CDR3 nucleotide sequence: TGTGCCAGCAGTGGAGGACAGGGATCGAGGGAAAAACTGTTTTTT. The chain employs TRBV2 and TRBJ1-4; 8 nucleotides align to TRBD1. Germline values: CDR1 SNHLY, CDR2 FYNNEI. V dropped 4 bases and J dropped 8; count of bases not matched to a gene: 9. The CDR3 totals 15 residues.

The chain recombines TRBV5-6 with TRBJ1-1, with TRBD1 identical over 8 bases. CDR1 and CDR2 from the germline V gene are SGHDT and YYEEEE. CDR3 length: 15 residues. V lost 1 base, J lost 0 bases, and 2 bases stayed unmatched. The CDR3 region is CASSLRTGMNTEAFF. For the CDR3, the DNA is TGTGCCAGCAGCTTGCGGACAGGGATGAACACTGAAGCTTTCTTT.

CDR3: CSAPSDTQYF. CDR3 nucleotide sequence: TGCAGTGCTCCATCAGATACGCAGTATTTT. This chain uses TRBV20-1 with TRBJ2-3; no firm D call. CDR1 and CDR2 from the germline V gene are DFQATT and SNEGSKA (reference sequence). The CDR3 spans 10 residues. V lost 5 bases and J 4 bases, leaving 4 bases between the germline ends.

This clone was recorded once. This rearrangement joins TRBV6-1 to TRBJ1-2; no clear D. CDR1 is MNHNS and CDR2 is SASEGT in the germline V gene. Trimming took off 3 bases at V and 3 bases at J, with 11 bases between the two ends. The CDR3 contains 14 residues. The CDR3 spells CASSDLGGYYGYTF. CDR3 DNA: TGTGCCAGCAGTGATTTGGGAGGCTACTATGGCTACACCTTC.

This clone has more than one count but fewer than ten. The chain employs TRBV30 and TRBJ1-1; 7 nucleotides line up with TRBD1. This CDR3 has 11 amino acids. Germline V lookup: CDR1 GTSNPN, CDR2 SVGIG (reference sequence). Trimming at V came to 5 bases and at J to 7 bases, leaving 4 bases not matched to a gene. DNA for the CDR3: TGTGCCTGGGCAGGGGGAATTGAAGCTTTCTTT. Translated, it gives CAWAGGIEAFF.

J is TRBJ2-3 and V is TRBV21-1. TRBV21-1 constitutes a pseudogene. The CDR3 totals 16 residues. CDR3 coding DNA: TGTGCCAGCAGCAAAGCGGGGAAGGGTAGCACAGATACGCAGTATTTT. It yields the protein CASSKAGKGSTDTQYF.

The chain links TRBV18 to TRBJ1-2, with D tentatively TRBD1 (5 bases). The CDR3 is 12 residues long. Trimming pared 3 bases from V and 12 bases from J, leaving 14 bases between. Per the germline V gene, CDR1 is KGHSH and CDR2 is LQKENI. CDR3 nucleotide sequence: TGTGCCAGCTCACCGGGGCCCCTCGGAAACACCTTC. Residues: CASSPGPLGNTF.

The rearrangement joins TRBV7-2 to TRBJ1-4; unclear D gene. CDR3 size: 12 residues. V lost 5 bases, J lost 5 bases, and 6 bases lay in between. The V gene's germline CDR1 is SGHTA and CDR2 FQGNSA. As DNA, the CDR3 is TGTGCCAGCAGCAGGGTCAATGAAAAACTGTTTTTT. Translation: CASSRVNEKLFF.

The CDR3 loop is CASSFAQGRGQPQHF. As DNA, the CDR3 is TGTGCCAGCAGTTTTGCGCAGGGCAGGGGTCAGCCCCAGCATTTT. The V and J genes are TRBV28 and TRBJ1-5, with TRBD1 as a possible D gene (6 bases). The germline V gene encodes CDR1 MDHEN and CDR2 SYDVKM. The V end lost 3 bases, the J end lost 6 bases, and 15 bases lay between the germline ends. The CDR3 has 15 residues. Full variable domain (missing parts from reference TRBV28 and TRBJ1-5): DVKVTQSSRYLVKRTGEKVFLECVQDMDHENMFWYRQDPGLGLRLIYFSYDVKMKEKGDIPEGYSVSREKKERFSLILESASTNQTSMYLCASSFAQGRGQPQHFGDGTRLSIL.

This chain links TRBV19 with TRBJ1-2, with TRBD1 matching 7 bases. Germline V gene lookup returns CDR1 LNHDA and CDR2 SQIVND (reference sequence). J was trimmed by 0 bases and V by 7 bases; bases with no gene match: 8. This CDR3 has 15 residues. The CDR3 sequence is CASTKGGTANYGYTF. Written as DNA, the CDR3 is TGTGCCAGTACCAAGGGGGGGACAGCTAACTATGGCTACACCTTC.

The chain couples TRBV6-1 to TRBJ1-1, with D uncertain. The V gene lost 4 bases and the J gene lost 0 bases, with 9 bases spanning the gap. The CDR3 extends over 14 amino acids. CDR1 is MNHNS and CDR2 is SASEGT in the germline V gene. The CDR3 DNA reads as TGTGCCAGCAGTGTCTCAGGCATGAACACTGAAGCTTTCTTT. It is translated as CASSVSGMNTEAFF.

A word on this clone: Other DNA sequences from this sample encode an identical CDR3 as well. The chain has TRBV5-1 and TRBJ1-2; D remains ambiguous. V was clipped by 0 bases and J by 6 bases, with 9 bases between them. The CDR3 consists of 13 residues. Germline V gene data show CDR1 as SGHRS and CDR2 as YFSETQ. This CDR3 reads CASSLADLNGYTF. CDR3 coding DNA: TGCGCCAGCAGCTTGGCAGATCTCAATGGCTACACCTTC.

This sequence joins TRBV11-3 and TRBJ1-3, with D uncertain. Germline V CDR1 and CDR2: SGHNT, YENEEA. V gave up 3 bases and J gave up 0 bases, with 9 bases separating them. This CDR3 is built from 15 residues. CDR3 protein: CASSLDPFSGNTIYF. The CDR3 DNA sequence: TGTGCCAGCAGCTTGGACCCCTTCTCTGGAAACACCATATATTTT.

The rearrangement joins TRBV6-4 to TRBJ2-3; TRBD2 might be the D (5 bases). Deletions cut 2 bases from V and 0 bases from J, with 6 bases between. CDR1 is MRHNA, CDR2 SNTAGT, per germline. The CDR3 is made up of 14 amino acids. CDR3 coding DNA: TGTGCCAGCAGTGACAGAGGGAGCACAGATACGCAGTATTTT. Amino acid sequence: CASSDRGSTDTQYF.

The chain employs TRBV5-1 and TRBJ2-7, with a weak D call TRBD1 (5 bases). Germline V gene lookup returns CDR1 SGHRS and CDR2 YFSETQ. The CDR3 totals 14 residues. The ends were cut back, 4 bases at V and 3 bases at J, with 14 bases in the middle. Here the CDR3 reads CASSGMRQNYEQYF. The DNA of the CDR3 is TGCGCCAGCAGCGGAATGAGACAGAACTACGAGCAGTACTTC.

The rearrangement uses TRBV5-5 and TRBJ1-6; D unresolved. Between the trimmed V and J ends, which lost 1 base and 8 bases, there was a span of 13 bases. Looked up from germline, CDR1 is SGHKS and CDR2 is YYEKEE (reference sequence). This CDR3 has 15 amino acids. The CDR3 sequence: CASSLTRGVDSPLHF. The CDR3 DNA is TGTGCCAGCAGCTTGACCCGGGGAGTGGATTCACCCCTCCACTTT.

CDR3 sequence reads: CASSPPGQHYEQYF. CDR3 DNA sequence: TGTGCCAGCAGCCCGCCGGGACAGCACTACGAGCAGTACTTC. The chain is built from TRBV7-8 and TRBJ2-7; 7 bases line up with TRBD1. With 5 bases clipped from V and 3 bases from J, the junction kept 7 bases outside the gene matches. In germline, CDR1 is SGHVS, CDR2 FQNEAQ. This CDR3 is 14 amino acids long.

CDR3 DNA sequence: TGTGCCAGCAGTCCCGGGACACTTAACTATGGCTACACCTTC. It is translated as CASSPGTLNYGYTF. The V gene is TRBV11-2, the J gene TRBJ1-2; possibly TRBD1 for D (6 bases). The germline V gene encodes CDR1 SGHAT and CDR2 FQNNGV. The length of the CDR3 is 14 residues. Between the trimmed V and J ends, which lost 6 bases and 1 base, there was a span of 12 bases.

J is TRBJ1-4 and V is TRBV6-1; D is uncertain. V was cut by 1 base and J by 4 bases, with 10 bases left in between. CDR1 and CDR2 (germline): MNHNS, SASEGT. The CDR3 length is 15 residues. The CDR3 coding sequence is TGTGCCAGCAGTGAAGGACGTATACATAATGAAAAACTGTTTTTT. Translating it yields CASSEGRIHNEKLFF.

The chain combines TRBV9 with TRBJ1-6, with 7 bases that match TRBD1. The ends lost 4 bases at V and 7 bases at J; junction bases unmatched: 5. The CDR3 contains 14 residues. In germline, CDR1 is SGDLS, CDR2 YYNGEE. The CDR3 nucleotides read TGTGCCAGCAGCCCGAGGACAGGAAATTCACCCCTCCACTTT. Translation gives CASSPRTGNSPLHF.

The gene calls are TRBV7-9 and TRBJ2-7; weak D call: TRBD1 (6 bases). Germline loops: CDR1 SEHNR, CDR2 FQNEAQ (reference sequence). The V and J ends lost 1 base and 6 bases respectively, with 10 bases between them. There are 13 residues in the CDR3. CDR3 protein: CASSLGTVGEQYF. CDR3 in DNA: TGTGCCAGCAGCTTAGGGACAGTTGGCGAGCAGTACTTC.

V gene TRBV29-1 combines with J gene TRBJ2-1; 11 nucleotides agree with TRBD2. The CDR3 is 15 amino acids. The V gene's germline CDR1 is SQVTM and CDR2 ANQGSEA. Trimming took 3 bases from V and 0 from J; bases not matched to a gene: 1. The chain's CDR3 is CSVDSGGASYNEQFF. In DNA form, the CDR3 reads TGCAGCGTTGATAGCGGGGGGGCCTCCTACAATGAGCAGTTCTTC.